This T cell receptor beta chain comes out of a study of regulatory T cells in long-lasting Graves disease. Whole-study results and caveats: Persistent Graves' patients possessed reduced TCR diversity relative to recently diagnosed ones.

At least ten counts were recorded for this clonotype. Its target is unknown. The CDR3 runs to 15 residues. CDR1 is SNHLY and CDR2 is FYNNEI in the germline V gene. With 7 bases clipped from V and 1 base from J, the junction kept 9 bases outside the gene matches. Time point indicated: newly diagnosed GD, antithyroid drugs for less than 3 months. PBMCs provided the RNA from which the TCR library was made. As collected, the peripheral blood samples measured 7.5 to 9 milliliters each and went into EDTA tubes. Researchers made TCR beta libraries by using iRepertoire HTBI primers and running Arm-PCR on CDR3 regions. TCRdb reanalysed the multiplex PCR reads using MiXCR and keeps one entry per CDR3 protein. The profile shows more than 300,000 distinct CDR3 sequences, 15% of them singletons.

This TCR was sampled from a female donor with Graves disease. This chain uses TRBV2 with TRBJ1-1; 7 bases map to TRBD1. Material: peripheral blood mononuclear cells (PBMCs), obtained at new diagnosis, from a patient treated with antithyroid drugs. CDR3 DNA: TGTGCCAGCAACTTGGACCGGACAGGGAACACTGAAGCTTTCTTT. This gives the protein CASNLDRTGNTEAFF. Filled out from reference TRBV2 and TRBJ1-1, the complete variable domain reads EPEVTQTPSHQVTQMGQEVILRCVPISNHLYFYWYRQILGQKVEFLVSFYNNEISEKSEIFDDQFSVERPDGSNFTLKIRSTKLEDSAMYFCASNLDRTGNTEAFFGQGTRLTVV.